The subject of this entry is one T cell receptor beta chain. These data are taken from a study of blood T cell repertoires in COVID-19. The ends were cut back, 0 bases at V and 2 bases at J, with 11 bases in the middle. CDR3 length: 15 residues. Germline V gene lookup returns CDR1 SGHRS and CDR2 YFSETQ. Only in-frame clones appear in the TCRdb table, and some are missing; sequencing was by immunoSEQ multiplex PCR. The sample carries 200,000 or so clones, 65% to 90% recorded once. The sample taken for sequencing was peripheral blood. V gene TRBV5-1 combines with J gene TRBJ1-2; perhaps TRBD1 as D (5 bases). The TCR comes from a man aged 40-50 years who had recovered from COVID-19. CDR3 bases: TGCGCCAGCAGCTTGGTTCCGGCAGGGAACTATGGCTACACCTTC. Translated, it gives CASSLVPAGNYGYTF.